These T cell receptor beta chains were read from a single sample in a study of beta chain features in type 1 diabetes. Profiled with immunoSEQ multiplex PCR; TCRdb holds only in-frame clones, not every one. Of around 280,000 clones listed, about 15% are singletons. Material: naive CD4+ T cells from blood. The source is a man aged 18 to 30 with type 1 diabetes. The CDR3 runs from the conserved cysteine through the conserved F or W. Fields, in order: J gene, D gene, clone size, V gene, CDR3 DNA, CDR3 protein. A D gene is named only where the DNA matches it firmly. Not all rows give a size; the values are once, few, many and, for expanded clones, a class.

TRBJ1-1 | - | - | TRBV2 | TGTGCCAGCAGAGAACAGGGAAATGAAGCTTTCTTT | CASREQGNEAFF
TRBJ1-2 | TRBD1 | - | TRBV7-8 | TGTGCCAGCAGCTTAGGACAGGGGGCGGGAGGCTACACCTTC | CASSLGQGAGGYTF
TRBJ2-7 | - | - | TRBV28 | TGTGCCAGCAGTTTAGGCGGCTACGAGCGGTACTTC | CASSLGGYERYF
TRBJ1-4 | - | - | TRBV30 | TGTGCCTGGAGTGTCGGTACAACTAATGAAAAACTGTTTTTT | CAWSVGTTNEKLFF
TRBJ1-6 | - | few | TRBV28 | TGTGCCAGCGGAGTAGGGGATTCACCCCTCCACTTT | CASGVGDSPLHF
TRBJ2-5 | TRBD2 | - | TRBV18 | TGTGCCAGCTCACCGCGCGGGGGGGACCAAGAGACCCAGTACTTC | CASSPRGGDQETQYF
TRBJ1-1 | TRBD1 | - | TRBV28 | TGTGCCAGCAGTTTACCTTACAGGGGTTTCACTGAAGCTTTCTTT | CASSLPYRGFTEAFF
TRBJ1-2 | TRBD1 | - | TRBV29-1 | TGCAGCGTTGAAGTCGGCAGGGGGAGCTATGGCTACACCTTC | CSVEVGRGSYGYTF
TRBJ2-1 | TRBD2 | few | TRBV19 | TGTGCCAGTGCTAGCGGGTACTCCTACAATGAGCAGTTCTTC | CASASGYSYNEQFF
TRBJ2-7 | TRBD1 | - | TRBV15 | TGTGCCACCAGCGCCAGGACAGGCGACTACGAGCAGTACTTC | CATSARTGDYEQYF
TRBJ2-7 | - | few | TRBV11-2 | TGTGCCAGCAGCTTAGTATCAGGTTTCTACGAGCAGTACTTC | CASSLVSGFYEQYF
TRBJ2-1 | TRBD1 | few | TRBV30 | TGTGCCTGGAGTGTACGCGTGACAGGGGGCGTCAATGAGCAGTTCTTC | CAWSVRVTGGVNEQFF
TRBJ2-1 | TRBD2 | few | TRBV5-1 | TGCGCCAGCAGCTTAGAAGGTAGCGGGCATTACAATGAGCAGTTCTTC | CASSLEGSGHYNEQFF
TRBJ1-2 | - | few | TRBV9 | TGTGCCAGCAGCGTAGACAGCAGACCCTATGGCTACACCTTC | CASSVDSRPYGYTF
TRBJ2-5 | - | - | TRBV6-5 | TGTGCCAGCAGAGCGGTCGGGACCCAGTACTTC | CASRAVGTQYF
TRBJ2-7 | TRBD1 | - | TRBV18 | TGTGCCAGCTCACCTATGTCCCAGGTCGGGACAGGGTCCTACGAGCAGTACTTC | CASSPMSQVGTGSYEQYF
TRBJ2-3 | - | few | TRBV2 | TGTGCCAGCAGTGCAGAGGCAGATACGCAGTATTTT | CASSAEADTQYF
TRBJ2-2 | - | - | TRBV29-1 | TGCAGCGCACGAGAATTTAGCGGAGCGAACACCGGGGAGCTGTTTTTT | CSAREFSGANTGELFF
TRBJ2-7 | TRBD1 | - | TRBV5-5 | TGTGCCAGCAGCTTGAGCTGGGACAGCCGTTACGAGCAGTACTTC | CASSLSWDSRYEQYF
TRBJ2-5 | - | few | TRBV7-2 | TGTGCCAGCACTCGGGACATCCTCTCAGGGACCCAGTACTTC | CASTRDILSGTQYF
TRBJ2-7 | - | few | TRBV10-3 | TGTGCCATCAGTGATCATCTCAGGGTGGGCAACTACGAGCAGTACTTC | CAISDHLRVGNYEQYF
TRBJ2-1 | TRBD2 | - | TRBV7-9 | TGTGCCAGCAGCTTGAGCGGGGCCAATGAGCAGTTCTTC | CASSLSGANEQFF
TRBJ2-1 | TRBD2 | - | TRBV7-2 | TGTGCCAGCAGCTTAGTGGCTAGCGGGACCTACAATGAGCAGTTCTTC | CASSLVASGTYNEQFF
TRBJ2-7 | - | - | TRBV5-4 | TGTGCCAGCAGCTTGGGTAGAGGGAAAACTTACGAGCAGTACTTC | CASSLGRGKTYEQYF
TRBJ2-6 | - | few | TRBV9 | TGTGCCAGCAGCGTAGGCCAGGGCCGCTCTGGGGCCAACGTCCTGACTTTC | CASSVGQGRSGANVLTF
TRBJ1-1 | TRBD1 | few | TRBV7-9 | TGTGCCAGCAGCCCTCCCGGGACAGGGAACACTGAAGCTTTCTTT | CASSPPGTGNTEAFF
TRBJ2-3 | - | - | TRBV28 | TGTGCCAGCAGTTTACGACAGAGCACAGATACGCAGTATTTT | CASSLRQSTDTQYF
TRBJ1-1 | TRBD1 | - | TRBV5-1 | TGCGCCAGCAGCCTAGACAGGGTGAACACTGAAGCTTTCTTT | CASSLDRVNTEAFF
TRBJ1-6 | - | - | TRBV19 | TGTGCCAGTAGTATAGTGGAGGGAGGCTCACCCCTCCACTTT | CASSIVEGGSPLHF
TRBJ2-7 | - | few | TRBV7-4 | TGTGCCAGCAGCCCGACCCCGAGCATCAGGAATAACTCCTACGAGCAGTACTTC | CASSPTPSIRNNSYEQYF
TRBJ2-7 | - | - | TRBV7-7 | TGTGCCAGCAGCTTAATGAAGGGGTGGGGTATTCCCCCCTACGAGCAGTACTTC | CASSLMKGWGIPPYEQYF
TRBJ2-7 | - | few | TRBV7-9 | TGTGCCAGCAGCTTAGTTGGTTCGCAGGGAATGGCCTACGAGCAGTACTTC | CASSLVGSQGMAYEQYF
TRBJ1-2 | - | few | TRBV5-1 | TGCGCCAGCAGCTTTTTTCCAGGGGTGATGGAGTATGGCTACACCTTC | CASSFFPGVMEYGYTF
TRBJ2-1 | TRBD2 | few | TRBV5-1 | TGCGCCAGCAGGGGGGGCGGGAGGTTCCCCTACAATGAGCAGTTCTTC | CASRGGGRFPYNEQFF
TRBJ1-1 | - | few | TRBV29-1 | TGCAGCGTTGAACCTAACAGGGCCCCTGAAGCTTTCTTT | CSVEPNRAPEAFF
TRBJ2-5 | TRBD1 | few | TRBV7-2 | TGTGCCAGCAGCAGACTCGGACAGGGGACACAAGAGACCCAGTACTTC | CASSRLGQGTQETQYF
TRBJ1-2 | TRBD1 | few | TRBV7-2 | TGTGCCAGCAGCCACAGGGGTCCCTATGGCTACACCTTC | CASSHRGPYGYTF
TRBJ2-5 | - | few | TRBV18 | TGTGCCAGCTCAACAGGGACGCCAGAGACCCAGTACTTC | CASSTGTPETQYF
TRBJ2-1 | TRBD2 | few | TRBV11-2 | TGTGCCAGCAGAACCGGGGGGACTTACAATGAGCAGTTCTTC | CASRTGGTYNEQFF
TRBJ2-3 | TRBD2 | few | TRBV4-1 | TGCGCCAGCGGGACCGGACTAGCGGACACAGATACGCAGTATTTT | CASGTGLADTDTQYF
TRBJ2-7 | TRBD2 | - | TRBV14 | TGTGCCAGCAGCCAGCACGTCGGGACTAGCTCGGACGAGCAGTACTTC | CASSQHVGTSSDEQYF
TRBJ2-1 | - | - | TRBV5-4 | TGTGCCAGCAGCTTGTTTGGTGTCGGGGGATCCTCCTACAATGAGCAGTTCTTC | CASSLFGVGGSSYNEQFF
TRBJ2-1 | - | few | TRBV7-8 | TGTGCCAGCAGCTTAGCGCGCCCCTACAATGAGCAGTTCTTC | CASSLARPYNEQFF
TRBJ2-4 | - | many | TRBV4-3 | TGCGCCAGCAGCCAAAACTACTACAAAAACATTCAGTACTTC | CASSQNYYKNIQYF
TRBJ2-6 | TRBD1 | - | TRBV5-4 | TGTGCCAGCAGCATGAGGACAGGGCCTGCTGGGGCCAACGTCCTGACTTTC | CASSMRTGPAGANVLTF
TRBJ2-7 | - | few | TRBV25-1 | TGTGCCAGCAGTCCCACAGGGCCCTACGAGCAGTACTTC | CASSPTGPYEQYF
TRBJ1-1 | - | - | TRBV6-5 | TGTGCCAGCAGTCGGACAGTTTCCACTGAAGCTTTCTTT | CASSRTVSTEAFF
TRBJ2-5 | - | - | TRBV10-3 | TGTGCCACCCCAGGAGGAACCCAGTACTTC | CATPGGTQYF
TRBJ2-1 | TRBD2 | - | TRBV7-2 | TGTGCCAGCAGCTCCTACACTAGCGTCGGTGAGCAGTTCTTC | CASSSYTSVGEQFF
TRBJ1-6 | - | few | TRBV9 | TGTGCCAGCAGCTCCCGCGGACAGTCTTCACCCCTCCACTTT | CASSSRGQSSPLHF
TRBJ2-3 | TRBD2 | few | TRBV7-2 | TGTGCCAGCAGGTCCTTTAGCGGGAGGGCCCCACATACGCAGTATTTT | CASRSFSGRAPHTQYF
TRBJ1-6 | TRBD1 | few | TRBV6-1 | TGTGCCAGCAGATCGACAGGGTCTAATTCACCCCTCCACTTT | CASRSTGSNSPLHF
TRBJ2-7 | - | few | TRBV10-3 | TGTGCCATCAGTGAGTCGGCCAGGCCTTACGAGCAGTACTTC | CAISESARPYEQYF
TRBJ2-5 | TRBD2 | few | TRBV5-1 | TGCGCCAGCAGCTTTGGACTAGCGGGGTACCAAGAGACCCAGTACTTC | CASSFGLAGYQETQYF
TRBJ1-5 | - | - | TRBV19 | TGTGCCAGTAGTCTAAGGACACAGAATCAGCCCCAGCATTTT | CASSLRTQNQPQHF